This section outlines one TCR beta chain sequence together with its context. No antigen is known for it. V shed 6 bases and J 5 bases; nucleotides not matched to a gene: 16. The CDR3 loop spans 16 amino acids. Per germline, CDR1 SQVTM and CDR2 ANQGSEA. The sample comes from a study of early T cells in non-severe SARS-CoV-2 infection. Whole-study context: Sequencing of unsorted whole blood was done on bulk RNA, leaving chains unpaired. Findings of the study overall: VDJdb matching, biased toward anti-spike CD8 responses, missed private and CD4 specificities.

The TCR library protocol was used to attach unique molecular identifiers. These identifiers were attached to individual cDNA molecules. A single record per CDR3 protein comes from TCRdb applying MiXCR to the 5' RACE reads. The table lists around 67,000 distinct CDR3 sequences, roughly an eighth of them singletons. V is TRBV29-1 and J is TRBJ2-5; 9 bases agree with TRBD1. The TCR was taken from an adult who was a healthcare worker with PCR-confirmed SARS-CoV-2 infection or an uninfected control (not recorded which). The sequenced sample consisted of whole blood. For the CDR3, the DNA is TGCAGCGTGTCGGCTTGGGACAGGGTAGCTTGGGAGACCCAGTACTTC. This gives the protein CSVSAWDRVAWETQYF.